These T cell receptor beta chains were read from a single sample in a study of cytomegalovirus exposure and HLA in healthy donors. Some clones are missing from TCRdb's copy, which holds only in-frame ones; the method was immunoSEQ multiplex PCR. The repertoire table contains 90,000 to 130,000 clones. The sequenced material came from PBMCs. These receptors originate from a man between 40 and 49 years old in good health and CMV-seropositive. CDR3s include the opening cysteine and the closing phenylalanine or tryptophan. A D gene is named only where the DNA matches it firmly.

j_call d_call v_call cdr3_aa cdr3_nt
TRBJ2-7 TRBD2 TRBV9 CANSPWESGEYEQYF TGTGCCAACAGCCCGTGGGAAAGCGGGGAGTACGAGCAGTACTTC
TRBJ2-7 . TRBV19 CASSPGTRSYEQYF TGTGCCAGTAGCCCCGGGACAAGAAGTTACGAGCAGTACTTC
TRBJ2-1 . TRBV9 CASSVLAETYNEQFF TGTGCCAGCAGCGTTTTAGCGGAAACCTACAATGAGCAGTTCTTC
TRBJ2-7 TRBD1 TRBV5-8 CASSLVRGREQYF TGTGCCAGCAGCTTGGTTAGGGGGCGCGAGCAGTACTTC
TRBJ2-7 . TRBV7-8 CASSLAGRGSSYEQYF TGTGCCAGCAGCTTAGCGGGGCGCGGAAGCTCCTACGAGCAGTACTTC
TRBJ2-2 . TRBV7-3 CASSSQVTGELFF TGTGCCAGCAGCTCTCAGGTCACCGGGGAGCTGTTTTTT
TRBJ2-1 TRBD2 TRBV6-5 CASSPPSGRGNEQFF TGTGCCAGCAGCCCCCCTAGCGGCAGAGGCAATGAGCAGTTCTTC
TRBJ2-1 TRBD2 TRBV28 CASSLVAGGHIGEQFF TGTGCCAGCAGCCTCGTAGCGGGAGGCCACATAGGGGAGCAGTTCTTC
TRBJ2-6 TRBD2 TRBV10-3 CAISDSGTGANVLTF TGTGCCATCAGCGATAGCGGGACTGGGGCCAACGTCCTGACTTTC
TRBJ2-2 . TRBV19 CASSISRQVHTGELFF TGTGCCAGTAGTATATCAAGACAGGTTCACACCGGGGAGCTGTTTTTT
TRBJ1-2 TRBD1 TRBV27 CASRTVDRGLNYGYTF TGTGCCAGCAGGACCGTAGACAGGGGCCTCAACTATGGCTACACCTTC
TRBJ2-5 TRBD1 TRBV7-6 CASSLGGTGVSEQYF TGTGCCAGCAGCTTAGGGGGGACAGGGGTTTCGGAGCAGTACTTC
TRBJ2-1 TRBD1 TRBV19 CASSTTGVYNEQFF TGTGCCAGTAGTACGACAGGGGTCTACAATGAGCAGTTCTTC
TRBJ2-1 . TRBV4-1 CASSQEALDSKYNEQFF TGCGCCAGCAGCCAGGAGGCCTTGGACAGTAAATACAATGAGCAGTTCTTC
TRBJ1-2 TRBD1 TRBV5-4 CASSLQGAAGYTF TGTGCCAGCAGCTTACAGGGGGCGGCTGGCTACACCTTC
TRBJ2-5 TRBD1 TRBV5-6 CASSLGGTGRQETQYF TGTGCCAGCAGCTTGGGGGGGACAGGACGACAAGAGACCCAGTACTTC
TRBJ2-3 TRBD1 TRBV7-3 CASSLVVTGGTDTQYF TGTGCCAGCAGCTTGGTTGTAACAGGGGGCACAGATACGCAGTATTTT
TRBJ2-1 TRBD2 TRBV5-1 CASSFSGEGNEQFF TGCGCCAGCAGCTTTTCCGGGGAGGGCAATGAGCAGTTCTTC
TRBJ2-7 . TRBV7-2 CASSFRQGSTYEQYF TGTGCCAGCAGCTTTAGGCAGGGGTCTACTTACGAGCAGTACTTC
TRBJ2-7 TRBD1 TRBV7-2 CASSPSRDRVAYEQYF TGTGCCAGCAGCCCTAGTCGGGACAGGGTTGCCTACGAGCAGTACTTC
TRBJ2-2 . TRBV18 CASSPRQGNSGGELFF TGTGCCAGCTCACCTCGGCAGGGCAATTCTGGCGGGGAGCTGTTTTTT
TRBJ2-3 . TRBV4-1 CASSQEVAGFTDTQYF TGCGCCAGCAGCCAAGAAGTGGCAGGGTTCACAGATACGCAGTATTTT
TRBJ1-2 TRBD1 TRBV2 CASRLNPGQGAAGYTF TGTGCCAGCAGACTAAACCCGGGACAGGGGGCCGCTGGCTACACCTTC
TRBJ1-2 . TRBV9 CASSGLTGSDYGYTF TGTGCCAGCAGCGGATTGACAGGCTCTGACTATGGCTACACCTTC
TRBJ1-1 . TRBV6-1 CASSPGAATEAFF TGTGCCAGCAGTCCAGGGGCGGCCACTGAAGCTTTCTTT
TRBJ2-7 . TRBV5-4 CASSLGGHTSYEQYF TGTGCCAGCAGCTTGGGAGGACACACCTCCTACGAGCAGTACTTC
TRBJ2-3 TRBD2 TRBV19 CASTLAGTDTQYF TGTGCCAGCACACTAGCGGGAACAGATACGCAGTATTTT
TRBJ2-7 TRBD1 TRBV6-5 CASGNITGVPYEQYF TGTGCCAGCGGAAATATTACAGGGGTCCCCTACGAGCAGTACTTC
TRBJ2-7 TRBD1 TRBV14 CASSQGTGTGGLREQYF TGTGCCAGCAGCCAGGGGACCGGGACAGGGGGCCTTCGCGAGCAGTACTTC
TRBJ2-1 TRBD2 TRBV28 CASSSIHVLLAGENEQFF TGTGCCAGCAGTTCGATCCACGTCCTGCTAGCGGGAGAGAATGAGCAGTTCTTC
TRBJ2-3 TRBD2 TRBV5-6 CASSSAGGSDTQYF TGTGCCAGCAGCTCAGCGGGAGGTTCAGATACGCAGTATTTT
TRBJ1-2 . TRBV4-1 CASSQEGRSESGYTF TGCGCCAGCAGCCAAGAAGGCAGGTCGGAATCTGGCTACACCTTC
TRBJ2-3 . TRBV25-1 CGPPRTEATQYF TGTGGGCCCCCAAGAACGGAGGCTACGCAGTATTTT
TRBJ2-7 . TRBV6-6 CASSYSDTYEQCF TGTGCCAGCAGTTACTCGGACACCTACGAGCAGTGCTTC
TRBJ2-5 . TRBV30 CAWSYTVRETQYF TGTGCCTGGAGTTATACAGTCCGGGAGACCCAGTACTTC
TRBJ2-2 . TRBV5-4 CASSLARNTGELFF TGTGCCAGCAGCTTGGCCAGGAACACCGGGGAGCTGTTTTTT
TRBJ2-7 . TRBV7-9 CASSLGGSGEQYF TGTGCCAGCAGCTTAGGAGGGTCGGGCGAGCAGTACTTC
TRBJ2-6 . TRBV2 CASRRAAWDGANVLTF TGTGCCAGCAGGCGGGCGGCTTGGGATGGGGCCAACGTCCTGACTTTC
TRBJ2-1 TRBD1 TRBV7-3 CASSFPQGSLNEQFF TGTGCCAGCAGCTTTCCACAGGGGTCGTTGAATGAGCAGTTCTTC
TRBJ1-5 TRBD1 TRBV6-5 CASSRQGADQPQHF TGTGCCAGCAGCCGACAGGGGGCAGATCAGCCCCAGCATTTT
TRBJ2-3 TRBD2 TRBV5-1 CASSRPSSGQGTDTQYF TGCGCCAGCAGCCGACCCTCTAGCGGTCAGGGCACAGATACGCAGTATTTT